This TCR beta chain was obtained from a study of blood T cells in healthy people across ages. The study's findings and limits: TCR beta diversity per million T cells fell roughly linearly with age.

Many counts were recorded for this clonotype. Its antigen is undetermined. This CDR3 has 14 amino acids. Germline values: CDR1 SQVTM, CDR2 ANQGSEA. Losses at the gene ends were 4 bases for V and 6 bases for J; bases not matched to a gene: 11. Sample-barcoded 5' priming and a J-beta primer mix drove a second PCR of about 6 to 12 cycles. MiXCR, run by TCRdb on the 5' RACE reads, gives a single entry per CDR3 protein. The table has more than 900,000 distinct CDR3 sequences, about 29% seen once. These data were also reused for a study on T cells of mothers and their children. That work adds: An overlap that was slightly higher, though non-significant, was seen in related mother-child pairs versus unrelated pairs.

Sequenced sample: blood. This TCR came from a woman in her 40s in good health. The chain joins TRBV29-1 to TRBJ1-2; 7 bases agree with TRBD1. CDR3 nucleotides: TGCAGCGTTGCATTCGTCGGGACAGAGGATGGCTACACCTTC. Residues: CSVAFVGTEDGYTF.